The clone carrying this TCR beta chain was seen only a few times. The antigen is not known. This CDR3 contains 15 residues. The V gene end was trimmed by 5 bases and the J gene end by 3 bases; junction bases not matched to a gene: 10. Germline V gene lookup returns CDR1 MNHEY and CDR2 SMNVEV (reference sequence). The data are from a study of T cell repertoires in cytomegalovirus infection. About the study: CMV epitopes in the study were HLA-C-restricted (recently identified) and HLA-B-restricted (well studied). An indication of both CMV infection and matching HLA type came from public TCR beta signatures.

Study-wide findings and caveats: Ex vivo responses were dominated by HLA-C-restricted CMV-specific TCR beta clonotypes.

Using its own MiXCR run on the reads, TCRdb lists one record per CDR3 protein. This sample has about 570,000 distinct CDR3 sequences, with approximately 40% found just once. The sample in question was cultured PBMCs, obtained from culture after CMV antigen stimulation. The genes are TRBV27 and TRBJ2-7; 7 positions match TRBD2. The clonotype was recovered from a human donor in good health (CMV status not recorded). Some clones in this sample may be carry-over from other donors' samples. CDR3 bases: TGTGCCAGCAGTAACGGCGGGAGCATTGGCTACGAGCAGTACTTC. Residues: CASSNGGSIGYEQYF.